The present T cell receptor (beta chain) was sequenced within a study of cytomegalovirus exposure and HLA in healthy donors. Study-wide points: Reports state that TCR beta sequences accurately predicted most subjects' HLA-A and HLA-B alleles. In a later analysis, productive TCRs from donors in an Asian-associated ancestry cluster reportedly carried fewer N-insertions than the cohort mean. In a later analysis, most CMV-associated TCR beta chains appeared HLA-restricted.

In germline, CDR1 is SGHDT, CDR2 YYEEEE. Losses at the gene ends were 5 bases for V and 0 bases for J; bases not matched to a gene: 2. The CDR3 has 13 residues. As concerns this clone: What it binds is not known.

PCR primers comprised 60 Vbeta and 13 Jbeta primers. The repertoire was sequenced with immunoSEQ multiplex PCR; TCRdb's copy has only in-frame clones and lacks some. Of over 85,000 clones in the sample, 75% to 80% were seen once. The sequence was obtained from a woman under 40 in good health and CMV-seronegative. V gene TRBV5-6 combines with J gene TRBJ2-7; 7 positions agree with TRBD1. Sequencing was carried out using PBMCs. CDR3 bases: TGTGCCAGCAGACGGGACAGCTCCTACGAGCAGTACTTC. It yields the protein CASRRDSSYEQYF.